Below, one T cell receptor (beta chain) is given with its context. Libraries were prepared by immunoSEQ multiplex PCR; TCRdb keeps only in-frame clonotypes and omits some of them. Among around 450,000 clones listed, roughly nine tenths were seen once. This entry comes from a study of Ad26.COV2.S vaccination and SARS-CoV-2 variants. About the study: The trial was COV1001 and the donor's arm was Ad26.COV2.S.

Documented treatment: approximately 18 received Ad26.COV2.S at low or high dose, single or two shots; roughly 5 received placebo; per-sample allocation not given. It was on day 63 after the first vaccine or placebo injection that samples were taken. Per the germline V gene, CDR1 is MNHEY and CDR2 is SVGEGT. The CDR3 is 14 amino acids. Trimming took 4 bases from V and 4 from J, leaving 10 bases between them. The sample consisted of peripheral blood, taken in a trial of Ad26.COV2.S vaccine versus placebo. The chain is built from TRBV6-2 or TRBV6-3 and TRBJ2-2; a possible D gene is TRBD2 (5 bases). The source of this sequence is a person between 18 and 60 years old who received the Ad26.COV2.S COVID-19 vaccine or a placebo. The CDR3 here is CASSWASRTGELFF. CDR3 DNA sequence: TGTGCCAGCAGTTGGGCTAGCCGCACCGGGGAGCTGTTTTTT.